This TCR beta chain appears in the sequencing data of a study of blood T cell repertoires in COVID-19. This clone came up a few times. Method: immunoSEQ multiplex PCR; TCRdb's copy keeps in-frame clones and lacks some. The sample shows 150,000 to 200,000 clones, roughly 83% of them seen only once. The CDR3 contains 15 residues. The germline CDR1 and CDR2 sequences are KGHDR and SFDVKD. V lost 12 bases to trimming and J lost 0 bases, with 17 bases between them. The TCR sequence derives from a woman aged 55-75 years who had recovered from COVID-19. The chain is built from TRBV24-1 and TRBJ1-5; no clear D. Sequenced input: PBMCs or T cells enriched from blood (not recorded which). The CDR3 sequence: CASGGVADSNQPQHF. CDR3 bases: TGTGCCTCGGGTGGCGTGGCAGATAGCAATCAGCCCCAGCATTTT.